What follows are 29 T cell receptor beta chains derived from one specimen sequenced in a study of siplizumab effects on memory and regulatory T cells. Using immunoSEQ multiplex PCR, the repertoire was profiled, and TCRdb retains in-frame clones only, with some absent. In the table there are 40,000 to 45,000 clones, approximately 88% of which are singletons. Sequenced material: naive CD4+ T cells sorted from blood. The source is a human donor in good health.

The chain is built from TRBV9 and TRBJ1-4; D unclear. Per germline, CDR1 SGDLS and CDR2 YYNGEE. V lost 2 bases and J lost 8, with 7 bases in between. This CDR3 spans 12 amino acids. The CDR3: CASSVPGEKLFF. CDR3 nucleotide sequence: TGTGCCAGCAGCGTGCCGGGGGAAAAACTGTTTTTT.

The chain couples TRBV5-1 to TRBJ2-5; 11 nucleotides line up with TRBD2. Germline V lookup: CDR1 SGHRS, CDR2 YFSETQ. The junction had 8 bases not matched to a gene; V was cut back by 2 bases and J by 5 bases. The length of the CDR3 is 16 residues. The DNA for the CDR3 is TGCGCCAGCAGCTTTTCTAGCGGGGGGTCCGGTGAGACCCAGTACTTC. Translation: CASSFSSGGSGETQYF. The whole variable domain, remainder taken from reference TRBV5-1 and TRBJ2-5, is KAGVTQTPRYLIKTRGQQVTLSCSPISGHRSVSWYQQTPGQGLQFLFEYFSETQRNKGNFPGRFSGRQFSNSRSEMNVSTLELGDSALYLCASSFSSGGSGETQYFGPGTRLLVL.

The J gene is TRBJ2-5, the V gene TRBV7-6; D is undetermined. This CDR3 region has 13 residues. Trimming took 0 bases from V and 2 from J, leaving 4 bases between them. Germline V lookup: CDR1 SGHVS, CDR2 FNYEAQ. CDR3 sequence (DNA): TGTGCCAGCAGCTTAGCGGTGCAAGAGACCCAGTACTTC. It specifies CASSLAVQETQYF.

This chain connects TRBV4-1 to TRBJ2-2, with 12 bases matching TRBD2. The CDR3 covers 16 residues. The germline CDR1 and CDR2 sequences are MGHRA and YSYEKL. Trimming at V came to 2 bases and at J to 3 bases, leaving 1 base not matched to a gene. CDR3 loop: CASSQRLAGDTGELFF. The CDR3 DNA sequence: TGCGCCAGCAGCCAAAGACTAGCGGGAGACACCGGGGAGCTGTTTTTT.

The CDR3 DNA reads TGTGCCAGCAGCTTAAGGGCTAGCGGCAAAGAGACCCAGTACTTC. Translated: CASSLRASGKETQYF. The rearrangement links TRBV11-3 to TRBJ2-5; 7 nucleotides match TRBD2. Germline V lookup: CDR1 SGHNT, CDR2 YENEEA. V shed 2 bases, J shed 3 bases, and the junction held 6 bases outside the gene matches. This CDR3 spans 15 amino acids.

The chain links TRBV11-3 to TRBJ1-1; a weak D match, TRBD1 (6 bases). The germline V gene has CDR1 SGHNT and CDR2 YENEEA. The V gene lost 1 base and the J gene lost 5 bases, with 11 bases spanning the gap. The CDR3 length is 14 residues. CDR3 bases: TGTGCCAGCAGCTTAGCGACAGGCTCAACTGAAGCTTTCTTT. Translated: CASSLATGSTEAFF.

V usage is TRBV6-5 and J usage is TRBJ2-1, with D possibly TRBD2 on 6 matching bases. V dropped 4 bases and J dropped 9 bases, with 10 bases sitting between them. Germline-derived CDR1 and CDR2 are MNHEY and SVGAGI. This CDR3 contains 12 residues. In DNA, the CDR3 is TGTGCCAGCAGTTCCCGGGAGTTTGAGCAGTTCTTC. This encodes CASSSREFEQFF.

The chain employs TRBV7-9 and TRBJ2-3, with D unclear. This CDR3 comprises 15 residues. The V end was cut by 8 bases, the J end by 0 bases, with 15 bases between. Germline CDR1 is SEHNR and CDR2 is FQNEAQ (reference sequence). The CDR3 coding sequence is TGTGCCAGCGGCTCTCGTACCACTAGCACAGATACGCAGTATTTT. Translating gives CASGSRTTSTDTQYF.

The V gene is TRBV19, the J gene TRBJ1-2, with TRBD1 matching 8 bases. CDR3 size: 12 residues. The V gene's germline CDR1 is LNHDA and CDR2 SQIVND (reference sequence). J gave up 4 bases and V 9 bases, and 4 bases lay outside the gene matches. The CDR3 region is CASSRGRYGYTF. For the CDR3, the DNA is TGTGCCAGCAGCAGGGGGCGCTATGGCTACACCTTC. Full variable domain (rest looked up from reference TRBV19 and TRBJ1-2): DGGITQSPKYLFRKEGQNVTLSCEQNLNHDAMYWYRQDPGQGLRLIYYSQIVNDFQKGDIAEGYSVSREKKESFPLTVTSAQKNPTAFYLCASSRGRYGYTFGSGTRLTVV.

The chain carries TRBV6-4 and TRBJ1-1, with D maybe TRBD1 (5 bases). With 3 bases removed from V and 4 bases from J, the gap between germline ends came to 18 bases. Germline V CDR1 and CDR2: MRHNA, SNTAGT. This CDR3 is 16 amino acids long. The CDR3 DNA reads TGTGCCAGCAGTGATCTCGAGCTGGGGCACAGCACTGAAGCTTTCTTT. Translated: CASSDLELGHSTEAFF.

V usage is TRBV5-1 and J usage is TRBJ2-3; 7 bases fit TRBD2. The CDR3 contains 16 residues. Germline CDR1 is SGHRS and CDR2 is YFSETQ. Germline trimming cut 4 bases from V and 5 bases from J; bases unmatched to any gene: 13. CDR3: CASSVGGTPFGDTQYF. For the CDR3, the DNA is TGCGCCAGCAGCGTGGGGGGGACCCCCTTTGGAGATACGCAGTATTTT.

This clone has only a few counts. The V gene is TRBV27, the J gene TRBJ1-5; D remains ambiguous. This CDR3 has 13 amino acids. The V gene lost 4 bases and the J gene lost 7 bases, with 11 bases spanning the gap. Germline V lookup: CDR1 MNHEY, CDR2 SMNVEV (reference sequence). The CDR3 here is CASSSTVGQPQHF. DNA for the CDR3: TGTGCCAGCAGTTCTACAGTTGGGCAGCCCCAGCATTTT.

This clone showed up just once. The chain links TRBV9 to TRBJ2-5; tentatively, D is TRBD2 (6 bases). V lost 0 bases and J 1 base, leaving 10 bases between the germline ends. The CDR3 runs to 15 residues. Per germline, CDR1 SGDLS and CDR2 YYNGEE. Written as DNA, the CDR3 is TGTGCCAGCAGCGTAGGGGGACTCTCCCAAGAGACCCAGTACTTC. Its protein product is CASSVGGLSQETQYF.

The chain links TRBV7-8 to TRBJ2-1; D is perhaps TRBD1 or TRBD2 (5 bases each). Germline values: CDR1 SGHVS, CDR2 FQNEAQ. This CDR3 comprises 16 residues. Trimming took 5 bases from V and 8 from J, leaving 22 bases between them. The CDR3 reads CASSPSSGALWDEQFF. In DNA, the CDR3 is TGTGCCAGCAGCCCAAGCTCCGGGGCCCTATGGGATGAGCAGTTCTTC.

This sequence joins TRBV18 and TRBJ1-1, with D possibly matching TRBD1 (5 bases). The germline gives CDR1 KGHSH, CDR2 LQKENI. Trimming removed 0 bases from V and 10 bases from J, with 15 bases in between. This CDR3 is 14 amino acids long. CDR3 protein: CASSPPVSETGAFF. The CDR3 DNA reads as TGTGCCAGCTCACCACCCGTCTCGGAAACAGGAGCTTTCTTT.

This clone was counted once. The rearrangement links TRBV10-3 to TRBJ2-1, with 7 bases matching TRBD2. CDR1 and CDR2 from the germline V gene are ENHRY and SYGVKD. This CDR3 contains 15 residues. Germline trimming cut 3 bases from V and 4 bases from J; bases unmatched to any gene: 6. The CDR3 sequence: CAISDGGDRYNEQFF. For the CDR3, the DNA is TGTGCCATCAGTGATGGGGGGGACCGTTACAATGAGCAGTTCTTC.

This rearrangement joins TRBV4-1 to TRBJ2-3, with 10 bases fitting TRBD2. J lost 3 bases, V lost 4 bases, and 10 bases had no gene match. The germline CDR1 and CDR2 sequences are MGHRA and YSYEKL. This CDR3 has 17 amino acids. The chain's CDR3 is CASSPSGAGGLTDTQYF. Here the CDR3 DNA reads TGCGCCAGCAGCCCCTCCGGAGCGGGAGGGCTGACAGATACGCAGTATTTT.

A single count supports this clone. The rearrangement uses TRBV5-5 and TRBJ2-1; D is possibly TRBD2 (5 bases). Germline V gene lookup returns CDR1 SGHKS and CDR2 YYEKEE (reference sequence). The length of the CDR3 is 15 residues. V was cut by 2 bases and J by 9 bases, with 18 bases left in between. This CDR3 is CASSFLQRIMVEQFF. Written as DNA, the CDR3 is TGTGCCAGCAGCTTTCTACAGCGGATTATGGTTGAGCAGTTCTTC.

CDR3 sequence reads: CASIKSRAGYQPQHF. The CDR3 nucleotides are TGTGCCAGCATTAAAAGCAGGGCCGGTTATCAGCCCCAGCATTTT. The chain joins TRBV28 to TRBJ1-5; D might be TRBD1 (5 bases). The V and J ends lost 7 bases and 5 bases respectively, with 18 bases between them. Per germline, CDR1 MDHEN and CDR2 SYDVKM. The CDR3 has 15 amino acids.

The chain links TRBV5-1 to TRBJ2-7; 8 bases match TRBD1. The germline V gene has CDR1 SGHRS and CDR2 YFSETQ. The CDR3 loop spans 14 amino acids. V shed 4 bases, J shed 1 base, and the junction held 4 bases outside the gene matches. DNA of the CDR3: TGCGCCAGCAGCCCGGGACAGGTTTCCTACGAGCAGTACTTC. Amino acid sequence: CASSPGQVSYEQYF.

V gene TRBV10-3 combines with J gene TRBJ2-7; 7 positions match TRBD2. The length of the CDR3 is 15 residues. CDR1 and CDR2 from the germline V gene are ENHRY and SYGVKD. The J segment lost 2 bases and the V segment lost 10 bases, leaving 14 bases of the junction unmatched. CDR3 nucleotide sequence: TGTGCCACCGGGGAGGGTCTGAGCGGCACCTACGAGCAGTACTTC. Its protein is CATGEGLSGTYEQYF.

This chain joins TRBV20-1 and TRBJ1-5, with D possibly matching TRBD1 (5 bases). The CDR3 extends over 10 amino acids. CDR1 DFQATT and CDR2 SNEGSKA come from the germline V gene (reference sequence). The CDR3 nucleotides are TGCAGGCCCCGGGGCGGGTCCCAGCATTTT. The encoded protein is CRPRGGSQHF.

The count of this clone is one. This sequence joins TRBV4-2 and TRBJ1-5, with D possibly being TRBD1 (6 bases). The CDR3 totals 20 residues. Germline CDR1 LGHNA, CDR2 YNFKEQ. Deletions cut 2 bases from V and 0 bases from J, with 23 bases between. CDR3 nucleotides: TGTGCCAGCAGCCAACTTGGCCCGGGGGCGACCTTTTATAGCAATCAGCCCCAGCATTTT. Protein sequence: CASSQLGPGATFYSNQPQHF.

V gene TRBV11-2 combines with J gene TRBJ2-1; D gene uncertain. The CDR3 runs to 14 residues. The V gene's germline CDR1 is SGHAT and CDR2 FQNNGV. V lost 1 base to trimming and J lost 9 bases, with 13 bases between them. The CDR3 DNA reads TGTGCCAGCAGCTTAGGTATTAAGGGCGGTGAGCAGTTCTTC. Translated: CASSLGIKGGEQFF.

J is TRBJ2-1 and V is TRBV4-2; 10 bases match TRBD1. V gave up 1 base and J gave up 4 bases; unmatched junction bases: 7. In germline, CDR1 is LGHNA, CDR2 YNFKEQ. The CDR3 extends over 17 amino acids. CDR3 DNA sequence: TGTGCCAGCAGCCAAGCAGGCGGGGACAGGGGTTACAATGAGCAGTTCTTC. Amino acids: CASSQAGGDRGYNEQFF.

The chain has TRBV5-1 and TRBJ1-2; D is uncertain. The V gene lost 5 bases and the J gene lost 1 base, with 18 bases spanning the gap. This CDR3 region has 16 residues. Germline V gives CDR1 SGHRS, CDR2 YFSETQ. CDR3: CASRFVILSVNYGYTF. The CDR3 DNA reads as TGCGCCAGCAGATTCGTCATTTTGAGCGTTAACTATGGCTACACCTTC.

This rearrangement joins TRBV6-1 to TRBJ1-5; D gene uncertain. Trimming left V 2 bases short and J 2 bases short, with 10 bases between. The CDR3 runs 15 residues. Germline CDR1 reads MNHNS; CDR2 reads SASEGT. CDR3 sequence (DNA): TGTGCCAGCAGTGAAAGCGGGATAGGCAATCAGCCCCAGCATTTT. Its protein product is CASSESGIGNQPQHF.

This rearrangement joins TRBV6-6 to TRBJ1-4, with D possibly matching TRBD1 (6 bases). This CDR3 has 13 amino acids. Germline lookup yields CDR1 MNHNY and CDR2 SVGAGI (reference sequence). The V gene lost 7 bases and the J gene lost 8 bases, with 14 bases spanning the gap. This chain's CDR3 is CASKTPGAEKLFF. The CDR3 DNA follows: TGTGCCAGCAAGACGCCAGGGGCCGAAAAACTGTTTTTT.

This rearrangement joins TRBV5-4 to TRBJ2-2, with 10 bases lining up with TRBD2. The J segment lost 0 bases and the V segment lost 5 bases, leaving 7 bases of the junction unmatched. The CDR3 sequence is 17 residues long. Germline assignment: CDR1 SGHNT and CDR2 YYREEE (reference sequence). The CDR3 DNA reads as TGTGCCAGCAGTGCGCCTAGCGGGGGTTCGAACACCGGGGAGCTGTTTTTT. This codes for CASSAPSGGSNTGELFF.